This TCR beta chain was recovered during a study of PD-L1 blockade in urothelial cancer. As for time point: pretreatment peripheral blood. The assay was immunoSEQ multiplex PCR, and TCRdb's table has in-frame clones only and misses some. The sample contains tens of thousands of clones, 75% to 90% of which appear only once. Sequences were derived from PBMCs, sampled around atezolizumab (anti-PD-L1) treatment. The sequence was obtained from an older man with urothelial cancer.

The CDR3 sequence: CASAGGSNAITGELFF. In DNA, the CDR3 is TGTGCCAGCGCTGGAGGGTCCAACGCTATCACCGGGGAGCTGTTTTTT. This chain joins TRBV2 and TRBJ2-2; a weak D match, TRBD2 (6 bases). This CDR3 comprises 16 residues. The germline CDR1 and CDR2 sequences are SNHLY and FYNNEI. V lost 8 bases to trimming and J lost 4 bases, with 20 bases between them.